Sequencing of this TCR beta chain was carried out in a study of T cells after yellow fever vaccination. Study-wide results and caveats: At day 0, almost all vaccine-responding clonotypes escaped detection in the sorted memory subsets. The booster saw the reappearance of most primary-vaccination clones (approximately 96% CD4, roughly 90% CD8). Peaking faster, on day 5 versus 15, the secondary response was nonetheless weaker.

This clonotype was seen ten or more times. This CDR3 region has 12 residues. Germline CDR1 SQVTM, CDR2 ANQGSEA. Template switching with 5'RACE generated the TCR cDNA and added a universal primer site and UMIs. Via MiXCR, TCRdb re-called the 5' RACE reads, giving one row per CDR3 protein. The table includes tens of thousands of distinct CDR3 sequences, less than 5.5% detected once. The chain uses TRBV29-1 and TRBJ2-1, with a tentative D call TRBD2 (6 bases). The TCR originated in a man aged 18 to 35 who received the YFV17D yellow fever vaccine. The specimen comprised PBMCs, either bulk or a sorted T-cell subset (CD4+, CD8+, memory, or dextramer-sorted; not recorded which), sampled about 41 days after the first yellow fever vaccination. The CDR3 DNA reads TGCAGGGGGGGAGAGAGCTACAATGAGCAGTTCTTC. Its translation is CRGGESYNEQFF.